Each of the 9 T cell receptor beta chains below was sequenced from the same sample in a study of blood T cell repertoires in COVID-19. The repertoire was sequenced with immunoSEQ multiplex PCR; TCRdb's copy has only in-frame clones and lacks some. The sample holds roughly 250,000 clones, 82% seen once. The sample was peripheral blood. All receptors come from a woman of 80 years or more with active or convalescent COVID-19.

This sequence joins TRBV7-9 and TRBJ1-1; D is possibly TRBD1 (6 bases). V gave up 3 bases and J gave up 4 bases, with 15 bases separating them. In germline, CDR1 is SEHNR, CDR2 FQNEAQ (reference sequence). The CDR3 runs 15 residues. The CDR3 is CASSFYRDLSTEAFF. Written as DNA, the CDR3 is TGTGCCAGCAGCTTTTACAGGGATTTGAGCACTGAAGCTTTCTTT. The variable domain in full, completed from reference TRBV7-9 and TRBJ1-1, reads DTGVSQNPRHKITKRGQNVTFRCDPISEHNRLYWYRQTLGQGPEFLTYFQNEAQLEKSRLLSDRFSAERPKGSFSTLEIQRTEQGDSAMYLCASSFYRDLSTEAFFGQGTRLTVV.

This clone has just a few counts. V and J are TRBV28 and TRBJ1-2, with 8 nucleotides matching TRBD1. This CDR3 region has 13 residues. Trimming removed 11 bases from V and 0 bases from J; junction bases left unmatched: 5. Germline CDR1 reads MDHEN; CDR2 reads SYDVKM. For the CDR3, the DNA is TGTGCCGGCTGGGACAGGACTAACTATGGCTACACCTTC. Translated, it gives CAGWDRTNYGYTF.

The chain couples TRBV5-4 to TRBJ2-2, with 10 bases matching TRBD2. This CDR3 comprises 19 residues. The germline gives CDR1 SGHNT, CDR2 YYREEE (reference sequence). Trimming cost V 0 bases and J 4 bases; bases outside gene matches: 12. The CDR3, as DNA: TGTGCCAGCAGCTTGGGCCTAGCGGGAGTGGGAGGAGGCACCGGGGAGCTGTTTTTT. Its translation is CASSLGLAGVGGGTGELFF.

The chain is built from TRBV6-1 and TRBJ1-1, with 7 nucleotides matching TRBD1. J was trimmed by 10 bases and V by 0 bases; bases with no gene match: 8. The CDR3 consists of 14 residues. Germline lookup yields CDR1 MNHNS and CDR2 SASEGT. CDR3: CASSEARQGGLAFF. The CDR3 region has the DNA TGTGCCAGCAGTGAAGCGCGACAGGGAGGATTAGCTTTCTTT.

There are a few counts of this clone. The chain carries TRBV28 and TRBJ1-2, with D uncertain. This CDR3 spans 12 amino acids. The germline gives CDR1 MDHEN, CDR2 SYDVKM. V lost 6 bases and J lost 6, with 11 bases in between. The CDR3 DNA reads TGTGCCAGCAGGGATCGGGTGGATGGCTACACCTTC. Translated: CASRDRVDGYTF.

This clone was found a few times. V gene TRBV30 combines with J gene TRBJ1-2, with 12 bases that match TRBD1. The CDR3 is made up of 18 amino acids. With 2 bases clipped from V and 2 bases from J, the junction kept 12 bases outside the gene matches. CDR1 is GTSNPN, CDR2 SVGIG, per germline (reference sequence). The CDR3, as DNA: TGTGCCTGGAGTATTGGTAGGGGACAGGGGGCCTGGAACTATGGCTACACCTTC. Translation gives CAWSIGRGQGAWNYGYTF.

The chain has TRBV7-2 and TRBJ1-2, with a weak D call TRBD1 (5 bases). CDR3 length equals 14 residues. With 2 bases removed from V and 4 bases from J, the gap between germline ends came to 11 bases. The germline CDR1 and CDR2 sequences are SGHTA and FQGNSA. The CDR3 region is CASSLQGSGYGYTF. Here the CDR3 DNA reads TGTGCCAGCAGCTTACAGGGATCGGGCTATGGCTACACCTTC.

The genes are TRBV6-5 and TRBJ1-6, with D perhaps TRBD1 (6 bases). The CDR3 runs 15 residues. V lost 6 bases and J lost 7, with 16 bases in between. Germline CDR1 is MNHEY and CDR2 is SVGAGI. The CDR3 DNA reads TGTGCCAGCAGACGGGACACCACAGGGAATTCACCCCTCCACTTT. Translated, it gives CASRRDTTGNSPLHF.

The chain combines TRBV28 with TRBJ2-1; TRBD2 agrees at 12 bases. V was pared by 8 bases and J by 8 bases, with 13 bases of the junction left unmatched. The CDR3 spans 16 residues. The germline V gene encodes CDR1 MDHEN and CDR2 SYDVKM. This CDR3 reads CASSSPGTSGRHEQFF. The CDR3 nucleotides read TGTGCCAGCTCATCCCCGGGAACTAGCGGGAGGCATGAGCAGTTCTTC. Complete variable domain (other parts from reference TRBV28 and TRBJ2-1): DVKVTQSSRYLVKRTGEKVFLECVQDMDHENMFWYRQDPGLGLRLIYFSYDVKMKEKGDIPEGYSVSREKKERFSLILESASTNQTSMYLCASSSPGTSGRHEQFFGPGTRLTVL.